Shown below are 32 T cell receptor beta chains from a single sample sequenced in a study of CD4 T cells in relation to SARS-CoV-2 and coronaviruses. Before the COVID-19 pandemic, during about 2010-2019, CD4+ T cells were taken from unexposed donors. Isolation of CD4+ T cells took place after roughly nine days in culture. Profiled with immunoSEQ multiplex PCR; TCRdb holds only in-frame clones, not every one. In the table there are about 22,000 clones, around four fifths of which are singletons. For these TCRs, the target antigens are not known. Sequenced material: CD4+ T cells from PBMCs, cultured in vitro. The receptors were gathered from a human donor in good health.

This chain joins TRBV10-1 and TRBJ2-1; a weak D match, TRBD2 (6 bases). CDR3 length: 14 residues. V was pared by 6 bases and J by 5 bases, with 14 bases between. Germline CDR1 is WNHNN and CDR2 is SYGVQD (reference sequence). CDR3 coding DNA: TGCGCCAGCAGCGCCCTAGCGCGAAACAATGAGCAGTTCTTC. Residues: CASSALARNNEQFF.

This chain joins TRBV7-9 and TRBJ2-5; possibly TRBD2 for D (6 bases). This CDR3 has 13 amino acids. The ends were cut back, 1 base at V and 3 bases at J, with 6 bases in the middle. The germline gives CDR1 SEHNR, CDR2 FQNEAQ (reference sequence). The CDR3: CASSLGGEETQYF. CDR3 DNA: TGTGCCAGCAGCTTAGGCGGGGAAGAGACCCAGTACTTC. Looking up the rest from reference TRBV7-9 and TRBJ2-5 gives the full variable domain: DTGVSQNPRHKITKRGQNVTFRCDPISEHNRLYWYRQTLGQGPEFLTYFQNEAQLEKSRLLSDRFSAERPKGSFSTLEIQRTEQGDSAMYLCASSLGGEETQYFGPGTRLLVL.

This chain connects TRBV5-1 to TRBJ2-7; D call uncertain. The V gene lost 4 bases and the J gene lost 3 bases, with 14 bases spanning the gap. CDR3 length: 14 amino acids. Germline V gene lookup returns CDR1 SGHRS and CDR2 YFSETQ. CDR3 bases: TGCGCCAGCAGCCCGGGTGGGTCGGGCTACGAGCAGTACTTC. This encodes CASSPGGSGYEQYF.

V and J are TRBV3-1 (or the pseudogene TRBV3-2) and TRBJ2-7; the D is unclear. V dropped 2 bases and J dropped 3 bases, with 5 bases sitting between them. CDR1 and CDR2 from the germline V gene are LGHDT and YNNKEL (reference sequence). This CDR3 has 12 amino acids. The DNA of the CDR3 is TGTGCCAGCAGCCAATCAGTCTACGAGCAGTACTTC. Protein product: CASSQSVYEQYF.

This clone was seen a few times. The rearrangement links TRBV7-6 to TRBJ1-1, with D unclear. The CDR3 spans 13 residues. Germline values: CDR1 SGHVS, CDR2 FNYEAQ. The V and J ends lost 2 bases and 3 bases respectively, with 7 bases between them. The CDR3 nucleotides read TGTGCCAGCAGCTTAAGGGAGCACACTGAAGCTTTCTTT. It encodes CASSLREHTEAFF.

J is TRBJ1-1 and V is TRBV6-5, with D hard to call. This CDR3 spans 12 amino acids. The germline V gene encodes CDR1 MNHEY and CDR2 SVGAGI. Between the trimmed V and J ends, which lost 8 bases and 1 base, there was a span of 8 bases. The CDR3 protein is CASVDWNTEAFF. The CDR3 DNA is TGTGCCAGCGTTGACTGGAACACTGAAGCTTTCTTT.

The V call is TRBV2, the J call TRBJ1-5, with D unclear. Deletions cut 8 bases from V and 2 bases from J, with 10 bases between. CDR1 and CDR2 from the germline V gene are SNHLY and FYNNEI. CDR3 length: 13 residues. This CDR3 is CASGSLGNQPQHF. Written as DNA, the CDR3 is TGTGCCAGCGGCAGTTTGGGCAATCAGCCCCAGCATTTT.

The J gene is TRBJ2-7, the V gene TRBV10-3; 7 bases are a match to TRBD1. Trimming took 6 bases from V and 2 from J; bases not matched to a gene: 10. The germline gives CDR1 ENHRY, CDR2 SYGVKD. CDR3 length: 15 residues. CDR3 amino acids: CAISKDGTAPYEQYF. CDR3 coding DNA: TGTGCCATCAGCAAAGACGGGACAGCCCCCTACGAGCAGTACTTC.

V is TRBV30 and J is TRBJ2-1; no clear D gene. The CDR3 sequence is 12 residues long. Trimming pared 3 bases from V and 8 bases from J, leaving 11 bases between. Germline V gene data show CDR1 as GTSNPN and CDR2 as SVGIG (reference sequence). The CDR3 spells CAWRSRKHEQFF. DNA for the CDR3: TGTGCCTGGAGGAGTCGTAAGCATGAGCAGTTCTTC.

The J gene is TRBJ1-1, the V gene TRBV28, with TRBD1 matching over 7 bases. Germline CDR1 and CDR2: MDHEN and SYDVKM. The junction had 7 bases not matched to a gene; V was cut back by 6 bases and J by 0 bases. The CDR3 extends over 15 amino acids. The CDR3 bases are TGTGCCAGCAGCGAGCCGACAGGGATGAACACTGAAGCTTTCTTT. Translation: CASSEPTGMNTEAFF.

This chain connects TRBV20-1 to TRBJ2-3, with TRBD2 as a possible D gene (7 bases). Germline V gene lookup returns CDR1 DFQATT and CDR2 SNEGSKA (reference sequence). CDR3 size: 15 residues. Trimming removed 3 bases at V and 3 bases at J, with 16 bases between. CDR3 bases: TGCAGTGCTAGTTTGGCGGGGGCGGTGACAGATACGCAGTATTTT. Its translation is CSASLAGAVTDTQYF.

The rearrangement uses TRBV19 and TRBJ2-3; D possibly corresponds to TRBD2 (5 bases). The ends were cut back, 5 bases at V and 4 bases at J, with 16 bases in the middle. In germline, CDR1 is LNHDA, CDR2 SQIVND (reference sequence). The CDR3 totals 15 residues. CDR3 sequence reads: CASSPERPGADTQYF. The DNA of the CDR3 is TGTGCCAGTAGTCCGGAGCGACCCGGGGCAGATACGCAGTATTTT. Combining the CDR3 with reference TRBV19 and TRBJ2-3 gives the whole variable domain DGGITQSPKYLFRKEGQNVTLSCEQNLNHDAMYWYRQDPGQGLRLIYYSQIVNDFQKGDIAEGYSVSREKKESFPLTVTSAQKNPTAFYLCASSPERPGADTQYFGPGTRLTVL.

This sequence joins TRBV6-5 and TRBJ2-2; 8 bases fit TRBD1. The CDR3 runs to 15 residues. The trim removed 5 bases at V and 2 bases at J, leaving 4 bases unmatched. Germline CDR1 reads MNHEY; CDR2 reads SVGAGI. The CDR3 region has the DNA TGTGCCAGCAGTCGGACAGGGACTAACACCGGGGAGCTGTTTTTT. This gives the protein CASSRTGTNTGELFF.

This chain uses TRBV19 with TRBJ2-3; weak D call: TRBD1 (6 bases). The CDR3 loop spans 14 amino acids. The V end lost 5 bases, the J end lost 2 bases, and 11 bases lay between the germline ends. Germline V gene data show CDR1 as LNHDA and CDR2 as SQIVND (reference sequence). CDR3 amino acids: CASSRRDITDTQYF. The CDR3 DNA follows: TGTGCCAGTAGTCGACGGGACATCACAGATACGCAGTATTTT.

The CDR3 nucleotides read TGTGCCAGCAGCTTAGGACTTACAGGGGAGTACGGCTACACCTTC. It encodes CASSLGLTGEYGYTF. This rearrangement joins TRBV7-8 to TRBJ1-2; 7 bases fit TRBD1. The CDR3 has 15 amino acids. Per the germline V gene, CDR1 is SGHVS and CDR2 is FQNEAQ. Trimming took 1 base from V and 8 from J; bases not matched to a gene: 10.

This clone has a single count. The chain is built from TRBV5-4 and TRBJ2-7, with 7 bases matching TRBD2. With V trimmed by 0 bases and J by 6 bases, 6 bases remained unmatched. This CDR3 has 14 amino acids. Germline loops: CDR1 SGHNT, CDR2 YYREEE (reference sequence). CDR3 nucleotide sequence: TGTGCCAGCAGCTTGGCTGCGGGAGTAACCGAGCAGTACTTC. Translation gives CASSLAAGVTEQYF.

The gene calls are TRBV3-1 (or the pseudogene TRBV3-2) and TRBJ1-4, with TRBD1 matching 9 bases. With 8 bases clipped from V and 1 base from J, the junction kept 5 bases outside the gene matches. This CDR3 is built from 15 residues. Germline V gene lookup returns CDR1 LGHDT and CDR2 YNNKEL (reference sequence). This CDR3 is CASGPTGGTNEKLFF. The CDR3 coding sequence is TGTGCCAGCGGACCGACAGGGGGAACTAATGAAAAACTGTTTTTT.

In DNA, the CDR3 is TGTGCCAGCGAATCCTTCTACAATGAGCAGTTCTTC. Encoded protein: CASESFYNEQFF. The rearrangement joins TRBV3-1 (or the pseudogene TRBV3-2) to TRBJ2-1, with no clear D. Germline loops: CDR1 LGHDT, CDR2 YNNKEL (reference sequence). The CDR3 has 12 amino acids. V was trimmed by 8 bases and J by 3 bases, leaving 8 bases between them.

The chain carries TRBV18 and TRBJ2-5; D possibly corresponds to TRBD1 (6 bases). The germline V and J ends were trimmed by 4 bases and 1 base, with 13 bases remaining between them. This CDR3 has 15 amino acids. Germline assignment: CDR1 KGHSH and CDR2 LQKENI. The CDR3 sequence is CASSRSTGSQETQYF. The CDR3 DNA is TGTGCCAGCTCACGCAGTACAGGGAGCCAAGAGACCCAGTACTTC.

Here the CDR3 reads CASSLAGNLGSGANVLTF. For the CDR3, the DNA is TGCGCCAGCAGCTTGGCCGGCAACCTCGGCTCTGGGGCCAACGTCCTGACTTTC. The V gene is TRBV5-1, the J gene TRBJ2-6, with D unclear. Germline CDR1 and CDR2: SGHRS and YFSETQ. Trimming shortened V by 0 bases and J by 0 bases, and 13 bases separated the two germline ends. The CDR3 covers 18 residues.

The chain carries TRBV19 and TRBJ1-2; D may be TRBD1 (5 bases). Trimming stripped 3 bases from V and 4 bases from J, with 9 bases between. Germline lookup yields CDR1 LNHDA and CDR2 SQIVND (reference sequence). The CDR3 length is 13 residues. In DNA, the CDR3 is TGTGCCAGTAGTATTCAGGACACCTATGGCTACACCTTC. It translates to CASSIQDTYGYTF.

The genes are TRBV12-3 or TRBV12-4 and TRBJ1-5; D remains ambiguous. The CDR3 length is 13 residues. V lost 2 bases, J lost 2 bases, and 4 bases lay in between. CDR3 DNA: TGTGCCAGCAGTTTACGAGGCAATCAGCCCCAGCATTTT. Amino acid sequence: CASSLRGNQPQHF.

The CDR3 DNA follows: TGCGCCAGCAGCCCCGACAGGGGGGGTCAGCCCCAGCATTTT. It yields the protein CASSPDRGGQPQHF. V and J are TRBV4-1 and TRBJ1-5; 9 bases match TRBD1. The CDR3 length is 14 residues. Germline trimming cut 4 bases from V and 6 bases from J; bases unmatched to any gene: 4. Germline CDR1 MGHRA, CDR2 YSYEKL.

The J gene is TRBJ1-2, the V gene TRBV2; a weak D match, TRBD1 (6 bases). CDR1 and CDR2 from the germline V gene are SNHLY and FYNNEI. The CDR3 has 12 amino acids. With 3 bases removed from V and 6 bases from J, the gap between germline ends came to 8 bases. For the CDR3, the DNA is TGTGCCAGCAGTGAGCAGGGGAATGGCTACACCTTC. It translates to CASSEQGNGYTF. Together with reference TRBV2 and TRBJ1-2, the CDR3 gives the full variable domain: EPEVTQTPSHQVTQMGQEVILRCVPISNHLYFYWYRQILGQKVEFLVSFYNNEISEKSEIFDDQFSVERPDGSNFTLKIRSTKLEDSAMYFCASSEQGNGYTFGSGTRLTVV.

The V gene is TRBV4-1, the J gene TRBJ2-5, with 7 bases matching TRBD1. Looked up from germline, CDR1 is MGHRA and CDR2 is YSYEKL. After removal of 3 bases from V and 2 bases from J, the junction contained 3 bases not matched to a gene. This CDR3 region has 14 residues. CDR3 sequence: CASSHGQVQETQYF. CDR3 sequence (DNA): TGCGCCAGCAGCCACGGACAGGTACAAGAGACCCAGTACTTC.

V and J are TRBV10-3 and TRBJ1-2; 11 positions agree with TRBD1. Germline V gene sequence: CDR1 ENHRY, CDR2 SYGVKD. V lost 6 bases to trimming and J lost 5 bases; unmatched junction nucleotides: 8. CDR3 size: 15 residues. For the CDR3, the DNA is TGTGCCATCAGGACAGGGACAGGGGGTTCTTATGGCTACACCTTC. Translating gives CAIRTGTGGSYGYTF.

J is TRBJ2-4 and V is TRBV18; D perhaps matches TRBD2 (5 bases). CDR3 length: 13 amino acids. Germline V gene lookup returns CDR1 KGHSH and CDR2 LQKENI. Trimming took 8 bases from V and 9 from J, leaving 17 bases between them. CDR3 DNA: TGTGCCAGCGGCGGGCGGAGAGAAGGCATTCAGTACTTC. Translating gives CASGGRREGIQYF.

V usage is TRBV19 and J usage is TRBJ2-6; tentative D call: TRBD2 (6 bases). The V end lost 5 bases, the J end lost 0 bases, and 11 bases lay between the germline ends. The CDR3 is 16 residues long. The germline V gene has CDR1 LNHDA and CDR2 SQIVND (reference sequence). CDR3 sequence: CASSAGRISGANVLTF. The CDR3 DNA reads TGTGCCAGTAGTGCGGGACGGATCTCTGGGGCCAACGTCCTGACTTTC. Variable domain in full (rest from reference TRBV19 and TRBJ2-6): DGGITQSPKYLFRKEGQNVTLSCEQNLNHDAMYWYRQDPGQGLRLIYYSQIVNDFQKGDIAEGYSVSREKKESFPLTVTSAQKNPTAFYLCASSAGRISGANVLTFGAGSRLTVL.

This clone was seen a few times. The chain has TRBV2 and TRBJ1-5; D might be TRBD1 (6 bases). The CDR3 has 14 amino acids. Trimming removed 6 bases at V and 6 bases at J, with 15 bases between. Germline CDR1 is SNHLY and CDR2 is FYNNEI. The CDR3 bases are TGTGCCAGCAGGAACAGGGAGTCGGGTCAGCCCCAGCATTTT. Encoded protein: CASRNRESGQPQHF.

This chain links TRBV10-2 with TRBJ2-7; maybe TRBD2 (5 bases). In germline, CDR1 is WSHSY, CDR2 SAAADI. The CDR3 is made up of 13 amino acids. Between the trimmed V and J ends, which lost 6 bases and 7 bases, there was a span of 16 bases. The CDR3 DNA follows: TGCGCCAGCAGGATAGCGACCGAAGTAGAGCAGTACTTC. It translates to CASRIATEVEQYF.

V gene TRBV5-3 combines with J gene TRBJ2-1; D is ambiguous. TRBV5-3 is annotated as an ORF whose role is uncertain. This CDR3 contains 12 residues. The V and J ends lost 4 bases and 9 bases respectively, with 11 bases between them. The CDR3 here is CARSPLGGEQFF. The CDR3 DNA sequence: TGTGCCAGAAGCCCATTGGGTGGTGAGCAGTTCTTC.

The chain links TRBV30 to TRBJ1-1, with D maybe TRBD1 (6 bases). This CDR3 contains 12 residues. Trimming stripped 8 bases from V and 5 bases from J, with 15 bases between. The germline V gene has CDR1 GTSNPN and CDR2 SVGIG (reference sequence). CDR3 DNA: TGTGCCGTGAGGGGGGATGAGACTGAAGCTTTCTTT. Translating it yields CAVRGDETEAFF.